This T cell receptor beta chain derives from a study of blood T cell repertoires in COVID-19. Looking at the study overall: Specimens from acute and convalescent COVID-19 originated in the United States, Italy and Spain. T cells, B-cell-depleted T cells, or PBMCs provided the cDNA or gDNA that served as material.

This CDR3 has 12 residues. Trimming pared 5 bases from V and 9 bases from J, leaving 8 bases between. Per the germline V gene, CDR1 is SEHNR and CDR2 is FQNEAQ (reference sequence). This clone appeared a few times. Sequencing was performed with immunoSEQ multiplex PCR; in TCRdb, only in-frame clones are kept and a portion is missing. Here the sample spans 200,000 to 300,000 clones, just under 85% being singletons. This chain connects TRBV7-9 to TRBJ1-6; TRBD1 might be the D (6 bases). The material sequenced was peripheral blood. This clonotype originated in an older woman with active or convalescent COVID-19. The CDR3 nucleotides are TGTGCCAGCAGCGTCAGGGGTTCACCCCTCCACTTT. Its translation is CASSVRGSPLHF. Full variable domain (remainder filled in from reference TRBV7-9 and TRBJ1-6): DTGVSQNPRHKITKRGQNVTFRCDPISEHNRLYWYRQTLGQGPEFLTYFQNEAQLEKSRLLSDRFSAERPKGSFSTLEIQRTEQGDSAMYLCASSVRGSPLHFGNGTRLTVT.